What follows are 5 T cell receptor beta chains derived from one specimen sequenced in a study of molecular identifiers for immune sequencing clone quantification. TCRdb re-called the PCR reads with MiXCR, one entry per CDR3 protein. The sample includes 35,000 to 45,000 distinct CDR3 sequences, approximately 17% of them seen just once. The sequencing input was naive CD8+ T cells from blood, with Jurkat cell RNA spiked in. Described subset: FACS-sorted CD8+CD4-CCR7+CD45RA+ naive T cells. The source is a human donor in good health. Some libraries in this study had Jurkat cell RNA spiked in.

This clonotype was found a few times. The CDR3 coding sequence is TGTGCCAGCAGCTTATTAGGGGCCGGGGAGCTGTTTTTT. This gives the protein CASSLLGAGELFF. The chain recombines TRBV7-3 with TRBJ2-2; weak D call: TRBD1 (5 bases). The CDR3 loop spans 13 amino acids. The V end lost 2 bases, the J end lost 6 bases, and 7 bases lay between the germline ends. Germline CDR1 reads SGHTA; CDR2 reads FQGTGA.

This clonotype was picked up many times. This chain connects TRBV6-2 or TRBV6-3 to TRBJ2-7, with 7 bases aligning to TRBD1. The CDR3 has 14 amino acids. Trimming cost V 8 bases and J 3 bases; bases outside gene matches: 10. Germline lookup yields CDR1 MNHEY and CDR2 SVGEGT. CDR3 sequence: CASGVTGTDYEQYF. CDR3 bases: TGTGCCAGCGGAGTAACCGGGACAGACTACGAGCAGTACTTC.

The CDR3 nucleotides are TGTGCCAGCAGTCCCATCCGGGGGATAGGACAGCCCCAGCATTTT. This codes for CASSPIRGIGQPQHF. The chain joins TRBV28 to TRBJ1-5; maybe TRBD1 (5 bases). V was trimmed by 5 bases and J by 7 bases, leaving 18 bases between them. CDR1 is MDHEN and CDR2 is SYDVKM in the germline V gene. The CDR3 is 15 residues long. Full variable domain (rest looked up from reference TRBV28 and TRBJ1-5): DVKVTQSSRYLVKRTGEKVFLECVQDMDHENMFWYRQDPGLGLRLIYFSYDVKMKEKGDIPEGYSVSREKKERFSLILESASTNQTSMYLCASSPIRGIGQPQHFGDGTRLSIL.

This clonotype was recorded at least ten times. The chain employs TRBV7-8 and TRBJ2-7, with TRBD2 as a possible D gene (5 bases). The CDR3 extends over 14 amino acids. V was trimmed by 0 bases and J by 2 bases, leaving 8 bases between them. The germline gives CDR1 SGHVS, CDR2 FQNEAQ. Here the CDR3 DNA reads TGTGCCAGCAGCTTAGCGGGAGAAGCCTACGAGCAGTACTTC. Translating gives CASSLAGEAYEQYF.

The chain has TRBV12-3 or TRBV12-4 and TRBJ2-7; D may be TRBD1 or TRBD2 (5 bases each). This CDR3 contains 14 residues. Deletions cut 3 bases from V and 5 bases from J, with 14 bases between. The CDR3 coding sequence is TGTGCCAGCAGTTTTGGGGGTTCTATCGACGAGCAGTACTTC. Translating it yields CASSFGGSIDEQYF.